This TCR beta chain appears in the sequencing data of a study of response to subunit inactivated influenza vaccine (dated by TCRdb to 2016 to 2019). About the study as a whole: Deep quantitative T cell receptor repertoire profiling was used in the study to track responses to a trivalent subunit inactivated influenza vaccine. What the authors observed across the whole study: According to the authors, only a limited number of new T cells may be recruited by each seasonal influenza vaccination.

The germline V gene (reference sequence) gives CDR1 as LGHDT and CDR2 as YNNKEL. V trim: 0 bases; J trim: 6 bases; unmatched bases: 6. The CDR3 runs 17 residues from the cysteine to the phenylalanine. Of all the DNA, just the CDR3 is kept, 51 bases in frame from base 1. Library generation was performed with RT-PCR. The reads were generated on an Illumina HiSeq 2500. Through fastp at Q25 and MiXCR, TCRdb rebuilt clones from the public reads, retaining in-frame beta chains. Entries that share a CDR3 protein sequence are merged under the most common genes and DNA. The sample table contains hundreds of thousands of distinct CDR3 sequences; only one count was recorded for 7.6% of them. The ten largest account for under 15% of the sample. The table lists this clonotype with a few counts. Its antigen specificity is not known. No base-level quality is on record; no much larger clone is a single base apart.

The sequencing used PBMCs from blood, collected less than 30 months after vaccination. The receptor was isolated from a man between 45 and 75 years old who received an inactivated influenza vaccine. Donor details come from another sample of the same person, matched by shared clones. The V and J segments used are TRBV3-1 and TRBJ2-2; TRBD1 aligns with 11 central bases. The sequenced DNA: TGTGCCAGCAGCCAAGATAAGTTGGGACAGGGGGCCGGGGAGCTGTTTTTT. Its protein reads: CASSQDKLGQGAGELFF.